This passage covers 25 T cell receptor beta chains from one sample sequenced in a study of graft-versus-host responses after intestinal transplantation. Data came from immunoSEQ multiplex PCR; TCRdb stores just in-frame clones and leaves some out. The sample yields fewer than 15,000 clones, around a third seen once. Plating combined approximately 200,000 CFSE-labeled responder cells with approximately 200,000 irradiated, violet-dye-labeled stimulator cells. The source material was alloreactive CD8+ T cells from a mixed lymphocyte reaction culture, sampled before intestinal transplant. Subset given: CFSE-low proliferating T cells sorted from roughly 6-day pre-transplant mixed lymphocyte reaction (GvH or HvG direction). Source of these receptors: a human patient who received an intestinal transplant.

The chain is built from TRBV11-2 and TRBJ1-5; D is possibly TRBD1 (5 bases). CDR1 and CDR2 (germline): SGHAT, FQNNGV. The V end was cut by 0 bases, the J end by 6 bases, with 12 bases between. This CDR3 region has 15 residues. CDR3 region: CASSLDGGGPQPQHF. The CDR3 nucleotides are TGTGCCAGCAGCTTAGATGGGGGAGGGCCTCAGCCCCAGCATTTT.

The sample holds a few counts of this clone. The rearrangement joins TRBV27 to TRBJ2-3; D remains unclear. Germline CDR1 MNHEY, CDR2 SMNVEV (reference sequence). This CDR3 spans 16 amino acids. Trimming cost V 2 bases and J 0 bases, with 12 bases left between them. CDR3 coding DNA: TGTGCCAGCAGTTTAGGGGTATTATCCAGCACAGATACGCAGTATTTT. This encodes CASSLGVLSSTDTQYF.

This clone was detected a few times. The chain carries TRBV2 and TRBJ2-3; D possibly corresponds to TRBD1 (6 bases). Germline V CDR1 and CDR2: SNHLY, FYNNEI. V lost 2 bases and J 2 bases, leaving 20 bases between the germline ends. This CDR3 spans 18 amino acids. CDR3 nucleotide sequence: TGTGCCAGCAGTGAACTCCCCTGGGGGCCACGGAACACAGATACGCAGTATTTT. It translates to CASSELPWGPRNTDTQYF.

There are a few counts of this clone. In nucleotides, the CDR3 is TGCGCCAGCAGCTCCCCGACAGGGGGCAATTACGAGCAGTACTTC. It is translated as CASSSPTGGNYEQYF. The V call is TRBV5-1, the J call TRBJ2-7, with 10 bases lining up with TRBD1. Losses at the gene ends were 3 bases for V and 4 bases for J; bases not matched to a gene: 7. There are 15 residues in the CDR3. Germline V lookup: CDR1 SGHRS, CDR2 YFSETQ.

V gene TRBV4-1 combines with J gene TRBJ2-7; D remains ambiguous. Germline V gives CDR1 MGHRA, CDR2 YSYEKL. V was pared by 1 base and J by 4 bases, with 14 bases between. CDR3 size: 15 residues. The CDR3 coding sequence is TGCGCCAGCAGCCAAGTTGGTATCCCCGATTACGAGCAGTACTTC. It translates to CASSQVGIPDYEQYF.

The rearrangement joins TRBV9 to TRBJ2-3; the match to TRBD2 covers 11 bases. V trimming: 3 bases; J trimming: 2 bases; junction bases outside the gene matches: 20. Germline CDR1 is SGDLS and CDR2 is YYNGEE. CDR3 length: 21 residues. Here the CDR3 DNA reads TGTGCCAGCAGCGCCTCTAGCGGGGGGCGGTTGTTCTTTAGGGACACAGATACGCAGTATTTT. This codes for CASSASSGGRLFFRDTDTQYF. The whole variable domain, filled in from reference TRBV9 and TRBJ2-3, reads DSGVTQTPKHLITATGQRVTLRCSPRSGDLSVYWYQQSLDQGLQFLIQYYNGEERAKGNILERFSAQQFPDLHSELNLSSLELGDSALYFCASSASSGGRLFFRDTDTQYFGPGTRLTVL.

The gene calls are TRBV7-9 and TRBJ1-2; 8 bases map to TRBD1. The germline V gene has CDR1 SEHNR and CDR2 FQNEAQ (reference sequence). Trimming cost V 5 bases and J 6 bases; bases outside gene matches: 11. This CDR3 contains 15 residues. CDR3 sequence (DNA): TGTGCCAGCAGCCCTAGGGTCCAGGGGGCCCATGGCTACACCTTC. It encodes CASSPRVQGAHGYTF.

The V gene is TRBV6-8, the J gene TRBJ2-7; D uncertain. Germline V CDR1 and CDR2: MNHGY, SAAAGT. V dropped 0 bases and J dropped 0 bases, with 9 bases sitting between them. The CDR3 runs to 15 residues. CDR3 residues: CASSYSMGSSYEQYF. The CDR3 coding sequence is TGTGCCAGCAGTTACTCGATGGGGTCCTCCTACGAGCAGTACTTC.

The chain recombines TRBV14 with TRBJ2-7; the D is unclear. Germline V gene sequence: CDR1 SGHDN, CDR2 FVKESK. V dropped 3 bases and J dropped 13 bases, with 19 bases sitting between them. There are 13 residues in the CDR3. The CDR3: CASSHLGRTRPYF. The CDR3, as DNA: TGTGCCAGCAGCCACCTCGGACGGACCCGTCCTTACTTC.

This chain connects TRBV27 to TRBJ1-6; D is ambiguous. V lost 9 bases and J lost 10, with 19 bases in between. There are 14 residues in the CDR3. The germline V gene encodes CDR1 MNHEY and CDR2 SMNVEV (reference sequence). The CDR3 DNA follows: TGTGCCAGACTAAGCGGTAGGGTTTGCTCACCCCTCCACTTT. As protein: CARLSGRVCSPLHF.

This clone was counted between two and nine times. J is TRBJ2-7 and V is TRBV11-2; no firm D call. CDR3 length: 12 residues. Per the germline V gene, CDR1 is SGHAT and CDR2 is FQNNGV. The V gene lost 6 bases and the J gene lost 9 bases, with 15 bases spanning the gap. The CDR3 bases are TGTGCCAGCAGTCCTCATGCCCTAGGGCAGTACTTC. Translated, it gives CASSPHALGQYF.

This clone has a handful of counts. For the CDR3, the DNA is TGTGCCAGCAGCCGGCAGGCAGTCTCCTACGAGCAGTACTTC. It specifies CASSRQAVSYEQYF. This chain joins TRBV13 and TRBJ2-7; no firm D call. Trimming removed 5 bases at V and 0 bases at J, with 11 bases between. The CDR3 has 14 residues. Germline lookup yields CDR1 PRHDT and CDR2 FYEKMQ (reference sequence).

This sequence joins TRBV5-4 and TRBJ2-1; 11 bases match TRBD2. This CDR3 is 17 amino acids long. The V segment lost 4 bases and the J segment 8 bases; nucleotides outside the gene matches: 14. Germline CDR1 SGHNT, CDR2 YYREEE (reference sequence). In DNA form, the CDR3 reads TGTGCCAGCAGCGCGCCGCCGGGACTAGCGGCAAGTGATGAGCAGTTCTTC. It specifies CASSAPPGLAASDEQFF.

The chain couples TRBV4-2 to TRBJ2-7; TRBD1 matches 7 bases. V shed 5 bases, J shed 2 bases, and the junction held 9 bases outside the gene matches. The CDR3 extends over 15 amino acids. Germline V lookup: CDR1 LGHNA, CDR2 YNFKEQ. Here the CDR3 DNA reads TGTGCCAGCAGCTCTCCGGACAGGTTTCCCTACGAGCAGTACTTC. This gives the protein CASSSPDRFPYEQYF.

In DNA, the CDR3 is TGTGCCAGCAGCTTGGTTGGAGCTCGGGAACCCCCGAGCTCCTACGAGCAGTACTTC. Protein: CASSLVGAREPPSSYEQYF. The chain is built from TRBV5-4 and TRBJ2-7, with a tentative D call TRBD2 (5 bases). CDR1 is SGHNT, CDR2 YYREEE, per germline (reference sequence). V was shortened by 0 bases and J by 0 bases, with 22 bases between the two germline ends. This CDR3 has 19 residues.

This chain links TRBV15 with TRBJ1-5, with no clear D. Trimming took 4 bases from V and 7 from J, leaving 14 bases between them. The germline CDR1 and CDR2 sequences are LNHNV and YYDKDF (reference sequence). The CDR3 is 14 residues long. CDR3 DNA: TGTGCCACCAGCATACGGTCGAGTGGGCAGCCCCAGCATTTT. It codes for CATSIRSSGQPQHF.

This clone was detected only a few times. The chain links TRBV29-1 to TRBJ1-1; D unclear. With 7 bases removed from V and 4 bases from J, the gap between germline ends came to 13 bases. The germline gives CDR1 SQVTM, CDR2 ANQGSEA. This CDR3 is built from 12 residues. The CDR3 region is CSDGGGSTEAFF. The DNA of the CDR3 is TGCAGCGACGGTGGAGGGAGCACTGAAGCTTTCTTT.

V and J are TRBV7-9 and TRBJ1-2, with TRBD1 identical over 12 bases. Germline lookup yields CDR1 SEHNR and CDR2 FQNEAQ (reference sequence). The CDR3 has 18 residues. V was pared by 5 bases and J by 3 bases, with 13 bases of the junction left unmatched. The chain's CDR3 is CASSAKPGTGGVHYGYTF. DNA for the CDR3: TGTGCCAGCAGCGCTAAGCCCGGGACAGGGGGCGTTCACTATGGCTACACCTTC. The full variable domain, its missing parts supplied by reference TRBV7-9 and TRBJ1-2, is DTGVSQNPRHKITKRGQNVTFRCDPISEHNRLYWYRQTLGQGPEFLTYFQNEAQLEKSRLLSDRFSAERPKGSFSTLEIQRTEQGDSAMYLCASSAKPGTGGVHYGYTFGSGTRLTVV.

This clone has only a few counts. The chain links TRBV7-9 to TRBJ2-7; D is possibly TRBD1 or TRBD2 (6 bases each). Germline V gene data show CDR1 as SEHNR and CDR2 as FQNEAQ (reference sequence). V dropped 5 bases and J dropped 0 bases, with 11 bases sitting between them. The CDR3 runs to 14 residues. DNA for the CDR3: TGTGCCAGCAGCCCCAGGGGACTCTCCTACGAGCAGTACTTC. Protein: CASSPRGLSYEQYF.

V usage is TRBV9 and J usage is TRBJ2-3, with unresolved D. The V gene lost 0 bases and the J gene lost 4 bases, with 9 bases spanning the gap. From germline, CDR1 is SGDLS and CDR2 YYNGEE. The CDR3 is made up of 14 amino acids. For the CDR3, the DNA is TGTGCCAGCAGCGTAGGAAACCCCGCAGATACGCAGTATTTT. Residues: CASSVGNPADTQYF.

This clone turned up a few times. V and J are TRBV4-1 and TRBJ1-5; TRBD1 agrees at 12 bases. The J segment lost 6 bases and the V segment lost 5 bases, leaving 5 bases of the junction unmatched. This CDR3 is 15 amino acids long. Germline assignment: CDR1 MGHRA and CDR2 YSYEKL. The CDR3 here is CASSRGQGAGQPQHF. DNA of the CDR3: TGCGCCAGCAGCAGGGGACAGGGGGCTGGTCAGCCCCAGCATTTT.

The CDR3 DNA reads TGTGCCAGCAGCTTAGGACAATTCAGGGGGCCGGGGCAAGAGACCCAGTACTTC. It codes for CASSLGQFRGPGQETQYF. This chain uses TRBV11-2 with TRBJ2-5; 8 bases line up with TRBD1. CDR1 is SGHAT, CDR2 FQNNGV, per germline. The junction had 12 bases not matched to a gene; V was cut back by 1 base and J by 2 bases. There are 18 residues in the CDR3.

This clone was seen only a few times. CDR3 DNA: TGTGCCAGCAGCGGATCCCCCTACGAGCAGTACTTC. Translation: CASSGSPYEQYF. The rearrangement links TRBV2 to TRBJ2-7; D call uncertain. Trimming removed 6 bases from V and 2 bases from J, with 8 bases in between. The CDR3 runs to 12 residues. The germline V gene has CDR1 SNHLY and CDR2 FYNNEI.

Here the CDR3 DNA reads TGTGCCAGCAGCTTCGTGGGGGCGTACCAAGAGACCCAGTACTTC. As protein: CASSFVGAYQETQYF. This chain connects TRBV7-9 to TRBJ2-5; maybe TRBD1 (6 bases). Per germline, CDR1 SEHNR and CDR2 FQNEAQ (reference sequence). The CDR3 is 15 residues long. Trimming took 3 bases from V and 0 from J, leaving 11 bases between them.

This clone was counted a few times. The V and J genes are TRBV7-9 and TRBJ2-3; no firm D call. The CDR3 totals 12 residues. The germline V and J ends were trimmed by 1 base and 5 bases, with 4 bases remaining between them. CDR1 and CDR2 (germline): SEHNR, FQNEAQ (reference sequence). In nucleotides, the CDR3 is TGTGCCAGCAGCTTAGTGGTAGATACGCAGTATTTT. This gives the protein CASSLVVDTQYF.